This is a list of T cell receptor beta chains from one sample in a study of post-analysis software for immune sequencing data. TCRdb processed the PCR reads anew with MiXCR; each CDR3 protein has one entry. The table records 740,000 or so distinct CDR3 sequences, approximately 50% of them present only once. The sequenced material came from blood. Receptors originate from a girl aged 5 to 17 with multiple sclerosis. The CDR3 runs from the conserved cysteine through the conserved F or W. D genes are given only for firm matches. Clone size appears in some rows only: once, few, many, or a class for an expanded clone.

V	size	J	D	DNA	CDR3
TRBV7-2	few	TRBJ2-2	-	TGTGCCAGCAGCTTACAAGGGGGGGGCACCGGGGAGCTGTTTTTT	CASSLQGGGTGELFF
TRBV7-6	-	TRBJ2-4	TRBD2	TGTGCCAGCAGCTTCGAAGCGGGAGCTTGGAACATTCAGTGCTTC	CASSFEAGAWNIQCF
TRBV5-1	-	TRBJ2-1	TRBD2	TGCGCCAGCAGCCGATCCCCGGGCCCTAGCGGTTACAATGAGCAGTTCTTC	CASSRSPGPSGYNEQFF
TRBV6-2/TRBV6-3	once	TRBJ2-3	-	TGTGCCAGCACGGCCAGGAGCACAGATACGCAGTATTTT	CASTARSTDTQYF
TRBV7-3	few	TRBJ1-1	TRBD1	TGTGCCAGCAGCTTAACAGGGGGCCCAAACACTGAAGCTTTCTTT	CASSLTGGPNTEAFF
TRBV5-1	-	TRBJ2-1	-	TGCGCCAGCAGCTTGGCTGTCTCCTACAATGAGCAGTTCTTC	CASSLAVSYNEQFF
TRBV29-1	few	TRBJ1-2	-	TGCAGCGTTGAACCGTCTAACTATGGCTACACCTTC	CSVEPSNYGYTF
TRBV29-1	-	TRBJ2-1	-	TGCAGCGTTGAAGAAAATGGGGCACGCGAGCAGTTCTTC	CSVEENGAREQFF
TRBV10-3	-	TRBJ2-3	-	TGTGCCATCAGTGAGTCGCGGAAAACTAGCACAGATACGCAGTATTTT	CAISESRKTSTDTQYF
TRBV6-6	-	TRBJ2-5	TRBD2	TGTGCCAGCAGCCCTGGAGGCGGGGGGATTAAAGAGACCCAGTACTTC	CASSPGGGGIKETQYF
TRBV3-1	few	TRBJ2-5	-	TGTGCCAGCAGCCAAGATCTGGGGGACCTAAAAGGGGAGACCCAGTACTTC	CASSQDLGDLKGETQYF
TRBV27	few	TRBJ1-5	-	TGTGCCAGCAGTTTATCGCGGGTGGGGGAGCAGCCCCAGCATTTT	CASSLSRVGEQPQHF
TRBV29-1	few	TRBJ1-1	-	TGCAGCGTTGAACCCCGCGGGGGGAACACTGAAGCTTTCTTT	CSVEPRGGNTEAFF
TRBV15	-	TRBJ2-5	-	TGTGCCACCAGCAGAGCCCTTCAGGCAGGAGTCCAAGAGACCCAGTACTTC	CATSRALQAGVQETQYF
TRBV5-1	few	TRBJ2-1	TRBD1	TGCGCCAGCAGCTTGGATGGACAGGGGTTAAACAATGAGCAGTTCTTC	CASSLDGQGLNNEQFF
TRBV20-1	-	TRBJ1-2	TRBD1	TGCAGTGCTAGAAACGACAGGGGCTATGGCTACACCTTC	CSARNDRGYGYTF
TRBV11-2	-	TRBJ2-7	TRBD2	TGTGCCAGCAGACTACTAGCGGGAGATAGGTACGAGCAGTACTTC	CASRLLAGDRYEQYF
TRBV29-1	few	TRBJ2-1	TRBD2	TGCAGCGTAGGACTAGCGGGAGGGTATGAGCAGTTCTTC	CSVGLAGGYEQFF
TRBV10-3	-	TRBJ2-5	-	TGTGCCATCAAAACAGGGTATGACGGGGAGACCCAGTACTTC	CAIKTGYDGETQYF
TRBV29-1	-	TRBJ2-5	TRBD1	TGCAGCGTTGTTTCTAGGACAGGGCATGCGAGGAATCAAGAGACCCAGTACTTC	CSVVSRTGHARNQETQYF
TRBV5-1	-	TRBJ2-1	TRBD1	TGCGCCAGCAGCTTGTTGGTCGACAGGGGGCGCTCGATCAATGAGCAGTTCTTC	CASSLLVDRGRSINEQFF
TRBV9	-	TRBJ2-5	-	TGTGCCAGCAGCGCCCTGGGGGATCAAGAGACCCAGTACTTC	CASSALGDQETQYF
TRBV9	-	TRBJ2-4	-	TGTGCCAGCAGCGTAGGGGGCACCAAAAACATTCAGTACTTC	CASSVGGTKNIQYF
TRBV30	-	TRBJ2-3	TRBD2	TGTGCCTCCAGCGGGGGCCGTGCTAGCACAGATACGCAGTATTTT	CASSGGRASTDTQYF
TRBV11-1	-	TRBJ2-4	TRBD2	TGTGCCAGCAGCTTTATAAGACTAGCGGGAGGGCCCCTGGAAGCCAAAAACATTCAGTACTTC	CASSFIRLAGGPLEAKNIQYF
TRBV29-1	few	TRBJ2-6	-	TGCAGCGTTGAGGGCCGACAGGCAAACTCTGGGGCCAACGTCCTGACTTTC	CSVEGRQANSGANVLTF
TRBV5-1	few	TRBJ2-7	-	TGCGCCAGCAGCAGTTTCGGGACCGATTACGACGAGCAGTACTTC	CASSSFGTDYDEQYF
TRBV29-1	few	TRBJ2-3	TRBD2	TGCAGCGTTGCACACCTCCGAATACTAGCGAGCGGGTTACACACAGATACGCAGTATTTT	CSVAHLRILASGLHTDTQYF
TRBV5-6	-	TRBJ2-2	TRBD2	TGTGCCAGCAGCTTCGGGGGGTACACCGGGGAGCTGTTTTTT	CASSFGGYTGELFF
TRBV6-6	-	TRBJ1-5	TRBD1	TGTGCCAGCAGTTACTCGACAGGGTATAGCAATCAGCCCCAGCATTTT	CASSYSTGYSNQPQHF
TRBV20-1	-	TRBJ2-1	TRBD2	TGCAGTGCTACACCGGGACTAGCTTATGATGAGCAGTTCTTC	CSATPGLAYDEQFF
TRBV5-1	few	TRBJ1-2	-	TGCGCCAGCAGCCAACCCGGATATGGCTACACCTTC	CASSQPGYGYTF
TRBV25-1	-	TRBJ2-7	-	TGTGCCAGCAAAGGAGGGTCCTACGAGCAGTACTTC	CASKGGSYEQYF
TRBV20-1	few	TRBJ2-1	-	TGCAGTGCCCCCTACTCCGGGGCGGCTGAGCAGTTCTTC	CSAPYSGAAEQFF
TRBV20-1	few	TRBJ2-5	-	TGCAGTGCTACGAGCGGGACAGGAAGGGAGACCCAGTACTTC	CSATSGTGRETQYF
TRBV14	-	TRBJ2-2	TRBD2	TGTGCCAGCAGCCAAAACCGTGGACTAGCGCCTAACACCGGGGAGCTGTTTTTT	CASSQNRGLAPNTGELFF
TRBV5-1	-	TRBJ2-3	TRBD2	TGCGCCAGCAGCTTGGGTTCGGGGGGGCCAGATACGCAGTATTTC	CASSLGSGGPDTQYF
TRBV20-1	-	TRBJ2-1	-	TGCAGTGCCATCCTCTACAATGAGCAGTTCTTC	CSAILYNEQFF
TRBV11-2	-	TRBJ2-3	TRBD2	TGTGCCAGCAGCTTAACTGGGGGTGGGACTAGCTTAAAGTCGAGCACAGATACGCAGTATTTT	CASSLTGGGTSLKSSTDTQYF
TRBV5-6	-	TRBJ1-1	-	TGTGCCAGCAGCTGGCGGGCGGGGATGATCCGTGAAGCTTTCTTT	CASSWRAGMIREAFF